This T cell receptor (beta chain) was found in a study of long-term antiretroviral therapy in people with HIV. V lost 3 bases to trimming and J lost 4 bases, with 13 bases between them. CDR1 MNHNS and CDR2 SASEGT come from the germline V gene. The CDR3 has 15 amino acids. Running of the v3.0 immunoSEQ assay took place at survey level. Profiling relied on immunoSEQ multiplex PCR, and the TCRdb table lists in-frame clones only, not all of them. The table lists tens of thousands of clones, about 96% of them singletons. This receptor was taken from a young man with HIV. The chain has TRBV6-1 and TRBJ1-5; maybe TRBD1 (5 bases). The sample was unsorted PBMCs, taken 6.3 years after starting antiretroviral therapy. The DNA of the CDR3 is TGTGCCAGCAGTGAGTGGGGGAAGGGAAATCAGCCCCAGCATTTT. Translation: CASSEWGKGNQPQHF.